This T cell receptor (beta chain) was recorded in a study of radiotherapy plus CTLA-4 blockade in lung cancer. For the study at large: Across the patients, objective responses occurred in about 19%, and disease control in roughly 30%. Regarding the study as a whole: Response, reportedly, was best predicted by interferon-beta along with early blood T cell clone dynamics. Once radiotherapy plus ipilimumab had been given, TCR clones derived from tumor expanded in blood.

In its sample, this clone was seen once. What it binds is unknown. The repertoire was sequenced with immunoSEQ multiplex PCR; TCRdb's copy has only in-frame clones and lacks some. This table holds about 43,000 clones, about 70% found once. Each patient with chemo-refractory metastatic non-small-cell lung cancer was treated with focal radiation plus CTLA-4 blockade using ipilimumab. The material sequenced was peripheral blood, taken from a patient treated with radiotherapy plus ipilimumab. This TCR derives from a human donor with non-small cell lung cancer who had a partial response to radiotherapy plus ipilimumab.

In nucleotides, the CDR3 is TGTGCCAGCAGCTTTGGCCCGAAAGGAGGCGACTACAATGAGCAGTTCTTC. It codes for CASSFGPKGGDYNEQFF. The genes are TRBV5-4 and TRBJ2-1; D might be TRBD2 (5 bases). The CDR3 spans 17 residues. The ends were cut back, 2 bases at V and 3 bases at J, with 18 bases in the middle. CDR1 is SGHNT and CDR2 is YYREEE in the germline V gene (reference sequence).